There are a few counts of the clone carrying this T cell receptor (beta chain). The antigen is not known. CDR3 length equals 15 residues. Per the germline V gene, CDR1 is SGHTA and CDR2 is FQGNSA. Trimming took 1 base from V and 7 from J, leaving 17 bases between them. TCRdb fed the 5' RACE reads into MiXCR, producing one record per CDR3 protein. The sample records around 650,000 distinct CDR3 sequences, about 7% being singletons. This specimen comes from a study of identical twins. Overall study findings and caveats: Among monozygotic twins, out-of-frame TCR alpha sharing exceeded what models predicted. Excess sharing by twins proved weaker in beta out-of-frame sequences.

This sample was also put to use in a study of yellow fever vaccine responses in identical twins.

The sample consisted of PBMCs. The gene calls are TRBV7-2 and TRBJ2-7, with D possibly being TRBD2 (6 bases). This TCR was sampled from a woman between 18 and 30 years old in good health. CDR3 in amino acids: CASSLDAGSSREQYV. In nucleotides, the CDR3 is TGTGCCAGCAGCTTAGATGCGGGGAGTTCTCGGGAGCAGTACGTC.